These 15 T cell receptor beta chains share one sample of origin, sequenced in a study of early T cells in non-severe SARS-CoV-2 infection. TCRdb analysed the 5' RACE reads with MiXCR anew, one entry per CDR3 protein. Here the sample spans about 21,000 distinct CDR3 sequences, approximately 5.7% being singletons. The specimen was whole blood, collected at baseline. Receptors originate from an adult who was a healthcare worker with PCR-confirmed SARS-CoV-2 infection or an uninfected control (not recorded which).

This clonotype has more than one count but fewer than ten. The chain combines TRBV6-6 with TRBJ2-7; D is possibly TRBD1 or TRBD2 (5 bases each). Trimming shortened V by 2 bases and J by 1 base, and 15 bases separated the two germline ends. In germline, CDR1 is MNHNY, CDR2 SVGAGI (reference sequence). The CDR3 covers 16 residues. CDR3 amino acids: CASSYTLRDLSYEQYF. The CDR3 DNA is TGTGCCAGCAGTTACACCCTCCGGGACCTATCCTACGAGCAGTACTTC.

This clonotype has ten or more counts. The gene calls are TRBV4-3 and TRBJ2-3; a possible D gene is TRBD2 (6 bases). V lost 4 bases, J lost 0 bases, and 14 bases lay in between. CDR3 size: 16 residues. Germline CDR1 and CDR2: LGHNA and YSLEER. For the CDR3, the DNA is TGCGCCAGCAGCCTCACCGGGACTTCTAGCACAGATACGCAGTATTTT. This sequence encodes CASSLTGTSSTDTQYF.

The sample holds a few counts of this clonotype. The rearrangement uses TRBV3-1 and TRBJ1-1; D is ambiguous. There are 12 residues in the CDR3. V shed 2 bases and J shed 6 bases, with 7 bases lying between them. CDR1 is LGHDT, CDR2 YNNKEL, per germline (reference sequence). CDR3 DNA: TGTGCCAGCAGCCAAATGAGTGCTGAAGCTTTCTTT. Translating gives CASSQMSAEAFF.

This clonotype came up many times. This CDR3 is CASSLRDRQETQYF. In DNA, the CDR3 is TGTGCCAGCAGTCTCCGGGACAGACAAGAGACCCAGTACTTC. The V gene is TRBV12-3 or TRBV12-4, the J gene TRBJ2-5, with 7 bases matching TRBD1. V dropped 5 bases and J dropped 2; count of bases not matched to a gene: 5. CDR3 length: 14 residues.

V and J are TRBV29-1 and TRBJ1-4; TRBD1 agrees at 7 bases. Per the germline V gene, CDR1 is SQVTM and CDR2 is ANQGSEA. This CDR3 region has 14 residues. The V and J ends lost 4 bases and 3 bases, in that order; junction bases with no gene match: 5. This chain's CDR3 is CSVGGGGSNEKLFF. CDR3 DNA sequence: TGCAGCGTTGGGGGAGGGGGCTCTAATGAAAAACTGTTTTTT.

This rearrangement joins TRBV16 to TRBJ1-6; 7 bases are a match to TRBD1. This CDR3 is built from 14 residues. The V and J ends lost 4 bases and 7 bases, in that order; junction bases with no gene match: 4. CDR1 is KGHSY and CDR2 is FQNENV in the germline V gene. In nucleotides, the CDR3 is TGTGCCAGCAGCCGGGACAGTGAGAATTCACCCCTCCACTTT. As protein: CASSRDSENSPLHF.

This clonotype was recorded many times. This chain links TRBV4-1 with TRBJ2-5, with unresolved D. The CDR3 is 15 amino acids. Trimming shortened V by 1 base and J by 5 bases, and 14 bases separated the two germline ends. CDR1 is MGHRA, CDR2 YSYEKL, per germline. CDR3 amino acids: CASSQGGLLLETQYF. In DNA form, the CDR3 reads TGCGCCAGCAGCCAAGGAGGCTTACTGTTGGAGACCCAGTACTTC.

Many counts were recorded for this clonotype. The rearrangement uses TRBV6-5 and TRBJ1-1, with TRBD1 matching 7 bases. After removal of 2 bases from V and 0 bases from J, the junction contained 3 bases not matched to a gene. CDR1 and CDR2 (germline): MNHEY, SVGAGI. The CDR3 length is 15 residues. The CDR3 nucleotides are TGTGCCAGCAGTTACGGGGACAGCATGAACACTGAAGCTTTCTTT. This translates into CASSYGDSMNTEAFF.

This clonotype has a count of ten or more. The J gene is TRBJ2-7, the V gene TRBV20-1, with D unresolved. Germline CDR1 is DFQATT and CDR2 is SNEGSKA (reference sequence). There are 15 residues in the CDR3. V was cut by 0 bases and J by 1 base, with 13 bases left in between. CDR3 in amino acids: CSARDQKAQSYEQYF. The CDR3 bases are TGCAGTGCTAGAGATCAAAAGGCGCAATCCTACGAGCAGTACTTC.

The chain uses TRBV9 and TRBJ2-1; D perhaps matches TRBD2 (7 bases). The CDR3 totals 14 residues. V gave up 1 base and J gave up 9 bases, with 14 bases separating them. Germline-derived CDR1 and CDR2 are SGDLS and YYNGEE. DNA for the CDR3: TGTGCCAGCAGCGTAAGAAGGGGAGGGGGTGAGCAGTTCTTC. Protein: CASSVRRGGGEQFF.

The chain combines TRBV6-2 or TRBV6-3 with TRBJ1-5; no clear D. CDR3 size: 17 residues. The V gene's germline CDR1 is MNHEY and CDR2 SVGEGT. Trimming removed 4 bases from V and 9 bases from J, with 25 bases in between. The CDR3 region is CASSFPLGAPELGPQHF. The CDR3 nucleotides read TGTGCCAGCAGTTTCCCTTTGGGCGCACCGGAGTTAGGGCCCCAGCATTTT.

This clonotype was found many times. The V gene is TRBV4-3, the J gene TRBJ2-5; a weak D match, TRBD1 (6 bases). The CDR3 has 14 residues. V lost 4 bases and J lost 2, with 11 bases in between. The germline V gene encodes CDR1 LGHNA and CDR2 YSLEER. The CDR3, as DNA: TGCGCCAGCAGCCTGGAAGGGGGTCAAGAGACCCAGTACTTC. It specifies CASSLEGGQETQYF.

This clonotype showed up just a few times. This chain uses TRBV6-2 or TRBV6-3 with TRBJ2-1; 7 bases are a match to TRBD1. CDR3 length equals 15 residues. Unmatched junction bases numbered 8, after V lost 4 bases and J lost 5 bases. Germline V gives CDR1 MNHEY, CDR2 SVGEGT. The CDR3 sequence: CASSSTGDRDNEQFF. Written as DNA, the CDR3 is TGTGCCAGCAGTTCCACAGGGGATCGCGACAATGAGCAGTTCTTC.

This clonotype showed up many times. The chain joins TRBV6-6 to TRBJ1-2, with 10 positions matching TRBD1. V dropped 8 bases and J dropped 8; count of bases not matched to a gene: 8. This CDR3 has 13 residues. The V gene's germline CDR1 is MNHNY and CDR2 SVGAGI (reference sequence). CDR3 residues: CASWDRGLRGYTF. CDR3 in DNA: TGTGCCAGCTGGGACAGGGGCCTTAGGGGCTACACCTTC.

V and J are TRBV27 and TRBJ1-1, with 9 bases aligning to TRBD1. V was clipped by 4 bases and J by 5 bases; unmatched bases: 5. Per the germline V gene, CDR1 is MNHEY and CDR2 is SMNVEV (reference sequence). CDR3 length: 14 amino acids. CDR3 bases: TGTGCCAGCAGTTCCGGGACAGGGTTTACTGAAGCTTTCTTT. It is translated as CASSSGTGFTEAFF.